Here is one TCR beta chain with its context. Its antigen is not identified. The data were taken from a study of T-cell memory formation after mild COVID-19. Across the whole study: For the most part, TCR clusters were specific to one donor.

V lost 6 bases and J lost 4, with 12 bases in between. This CDR3 comprises 13 residues. The germline CDR1 and CDR2 sequences are SNHLY and FYNNEI. TCRdb used MiXCR to reprocess the 5' RACE reads, holding one entry per CDR3 protein. The repertoire holds 200,000 to 250,000 distinct CDR3 sequences, with more than 8% as singletons. The study's findings and limits: Mostly located in CM and EM were contracting CD4+ clones, with contracting CD8+ clones located in EMRA.

The V call is TRBV2, the J call TRBJ2-5; D may be TRBD1 (6 bases). The origin of this receptor is a man younger than 30 who had mild COVID-19 (a few samples of this study predate the infection). Cell type and time point are not known. The source material was PBMCs or a T cell subset sorted from them (not recorded which). The CDR3 region has the DNA TGTGCCAGCAGGAGCACAGGGCCAGAGACCCAGTACTTC. This translates into CASRSTGPETQYF. The full variable domain, with the rest looked up from reference TRBV2 and TRBJ2-5, is EPEVTQTPSHQVTQMGQEVILRCVPISNHLYFYWYRQILGQKVEFLVSFYNNEISEKSEIFDDQFSVERPDGSNFTLKIRSTKLEDSAMYFCASRSTGPETQYFGPGTRLLVL.